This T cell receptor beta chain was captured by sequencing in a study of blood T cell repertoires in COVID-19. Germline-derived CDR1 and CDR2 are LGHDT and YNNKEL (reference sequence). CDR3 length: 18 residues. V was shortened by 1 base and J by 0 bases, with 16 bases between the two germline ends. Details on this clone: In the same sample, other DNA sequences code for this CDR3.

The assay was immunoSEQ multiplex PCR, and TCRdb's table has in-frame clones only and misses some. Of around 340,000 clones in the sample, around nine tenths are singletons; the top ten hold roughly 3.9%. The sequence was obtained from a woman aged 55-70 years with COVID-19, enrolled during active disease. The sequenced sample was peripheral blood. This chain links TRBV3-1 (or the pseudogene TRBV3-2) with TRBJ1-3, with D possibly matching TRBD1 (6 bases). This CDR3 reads CASSQARGGITSGNTIYF. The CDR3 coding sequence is TGTGCCAGCAGCCAAGCTAGGGGGGGTATCACCTCTGGAAACACCATATATTTT.